These 2 T cell receptor beta chains were all obtained from the same sample, sequenced in a study of blood T cell repertoires in COVID-19 (dated by TCRdb to the early 2020s). The library was prepared using the immunoSEQ multiplex PCR assay. Entries here come from immuneACCESS through TCRdb and include only in-frame sequences with V and J called. Some clones fail to appear in such tables; in the studies checked, an unresolved V gene covers under half of the shortfall, and the cause of the remainder is unknown. The table for this sample lists some 290,000 clones; 85% to 90% of them were counted only once. The ten largest account for over 9% of the sample. Sequencing input: peripheral blood. The receptors here all came from a woman in her 30s with COVID-19, enrolled during active disease.

CDR3: CASSRGVSRPQHF. As DNA, the CDR3 is TGTGCCAGCAGTCGGGGGGTTTCTAGGCCCCAGCATTTT. The J gene is TRBJ1-5, the V gene TRBV12-3 or TRBV12-4; possibly TRBD1 for D (5 bases). This CDR3 contains 13 residues. The V end lost 5 bases, the J end lost 9 bases, and 14 bases lay between the germline ends.

The rearrangement joins TRBV27 to TRBJ2-7; 15 bases line up with TRBD2. The CDR3 is made up of 20 amino acids. Trimming took 2 bases from V and 0 from J; bases not matched to a gene: 11. Germline CDR1 and CDR2: MNHEY and SMNVEV (reference sequence). The CDR3, as DNA: TGTGCCAGCAGTTTACGGGGGGGACTAGCGGGAGGACCCAGCTCCTACGAGCAGTACTTC. Amino acid sequence: CASSLRGGLAGGPSSYEQYF.